The clone carrying this T cell receptor beta chain appeared a few times. The data derive from a study of beta chain features in type 1 diabetes. The investigators reverse transcribed all of the isolated RNA, so they sequenced expressed TCRB transcripts. Using immunoSEQ multiplex PCR, the repertoire was profiled, and TCRdb retains in-frame clones only, with some absent. The sample lists 400,000 to 500,000 clones, over 11% occurring once. There was one heparinised blood draw per donor, averaging roughly 110 mL. The CDR3 is 16 amino acids. The V gene end was trimmed by 2 bases and the J gene end by 5 bases; junction bases not matched to a gene: 11. From germline, CDR1 is MNHNY and CDR2 SVGAGI (reference sequence).

Specimen: naive CD4+ T cells from blood. The sequence came from a man aged 30 to 39 in good health. V gene TRBV6-6 combines with J gene TRBJ2-5; 7 bases line up with TRBD2. The CDR3 sequence: CASSYIRGSIGETQYF. The CDR3 DNA reads TGTGCCAGCAGTTACATCCGCGGGAGTATTGGGGAGACCCAGTACTTC.